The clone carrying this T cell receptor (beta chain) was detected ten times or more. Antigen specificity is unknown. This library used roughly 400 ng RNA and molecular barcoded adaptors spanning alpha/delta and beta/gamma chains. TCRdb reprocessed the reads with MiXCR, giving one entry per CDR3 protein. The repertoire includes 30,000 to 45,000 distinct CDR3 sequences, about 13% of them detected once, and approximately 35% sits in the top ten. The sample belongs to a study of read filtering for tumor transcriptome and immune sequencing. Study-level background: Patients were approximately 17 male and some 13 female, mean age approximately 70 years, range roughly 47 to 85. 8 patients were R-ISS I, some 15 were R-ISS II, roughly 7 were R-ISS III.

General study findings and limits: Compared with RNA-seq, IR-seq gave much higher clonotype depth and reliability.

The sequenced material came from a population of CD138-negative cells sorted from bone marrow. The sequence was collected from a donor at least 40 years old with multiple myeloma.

The CDR3 DNA sequence: TGTGCCAGTTCCGGGACATTCCCCGGGGAGCTGTTTTTT. It codes for CASSGTFPGELFF. The V and J genes are TRBV6-1 and TRBJ2-2; perhaps TRBD1 as D (6 bases). Germline V CDR1 and CDR2: MNHNS, SASEGT. V was cut by 9 bases and J by 6 bases, with 14 bases left in between. This CDR3 region has 13 residues.